These 2 T cell receptor beta chains originate from one sample sequenced in a study of CD8 T cells in Susac syndrome. The authors reverse transcribed about 0.45 to 1 ug RNA with random hexamers. MiXCR was run by TCRdb on the immunoSEQ multiplex PCR reads, yielding one entry per CDR3 protein. Of under 250,000 distinct CDR3 sequences listed, around 95% were seen once; the top ten hold approximately 0.072%. Sequencing used CD4+ T cells from PBMCs. The receptors come from a human donor with multiple sclerosis.

This chain uses TRBV29-1 with TRBJ1-1, with D perhaps matching TRBD1 (5 bases). This CDR3 contains 14 residues. Trimming took off 6 bases at V and 3 bases at J, with 17 bases between the two ends. Looked up from germline, CDR1 is SQVTM and CDR2 is ANQGSEA. CDR3 nucleotide sequence: TGCAGCGTGCTAGGACAAAGGGCGGACACTGAAGCTTTCTTT. Its translation: CSVLGQRADTEAFF.

This clonotype was picked up one time. The rearrangement joins TRBV4-1 to TRBJ1-5, with TRBD1 as a possible D gene (6 bases). The V and J ends lost 4 bases and 0 bases respectively, with 19 bases between them. Germline CDR1 reads MGHRA; CDR2 reads YSYEKL. The CDR3 consists of 18 residues. The CDR3 spells CASSRTGTNSYSNQPQHF. CDR3 DNA sequence: TGCGCCAGCAGCCGTACCGGGACAAATTCTTATAGCAATCAGCCCCAGCATTTT.